One sample yielded the 10 T cell receptor beta chains listed below, sequenced in a study of blood T cells in healthy people across ages. The authors ran a second PCR of roughly 6 to 12 cycles using a sample-barcoded 5' primer and a J-beta primer mix. TCRdb itself ran the 5' RACE reads through MiXCR, one entry per CDR3 protein. The table lists more than 700,000 distinct CDR3 sequences, about 55% of them singletons. The sequencing sample was made of blood. The receptor source for this set is an elderly man in good health.

The V and J genes are TRBV21-1 and TRBJ1-2; the DNA was not used to check the table's D call, TRBD1. TRBV21-1 represents a pseudogene. The CDR3 is made up of 11 amino acids. As DNA, the CDR3 is TGTGCCGGGACAGGGATGAGCGGCTACACCTTC. This codes for CAGTGMSGYTF.

This clonotype was counted many times. The chain couples TRBV16 to TRBJ1-1, with 8 bases aligning to TRBD1. Germline lookup yields CDR1 KGHSY and CDR2 FQNENV. This CDR3 has 15 amino acids. The trim removed 2 bases at V and 0 bases at J, leaving 2 bases unmatched. DNA for the CDR3: TGTGCCAGCAGCCAAACAGGGGGAATGAACACTGAAGCTTTCTTT. This sequence encodes CASSQTGGMNTEAFF.

A single count supports this clonotype. The rearrangement links TRBV10-3 to TRBJ1-2; no definite D call. The germline V gene encodes CDR1 ENHRY and CDR2 SYGVKD. Deletions cut 2 bases from V and 4 bases from J, with 11 bases between. The CDR3 spans 14 residues. The DNA of the CDR3 is TGTGCCATCAGTGAGGACATCGAAGGCTATGGCTACACCTTC. Translation: CAISEDIEGYGYTF.

This clonotype was seen more than once but under ten times. This chain joins TRBV4-2 and TRBJ2-2; 9 bases map to TRBD1. After removal of 5 bases from V and 6 bases from J, the junction contained 7 bases not matched to a gene. From germline, CDR1 is LGHNA and CDR2 YNFKEQ. This CDR3 is built from 15 residues. The CDR3 sequence is CASSTGQGTAGELFF. As DNA, the CDR3 is TGTGCCAGCAGCACGGGACAGGGTACCGCCGGGGAGCTGTTTTTT.

Comments on this clonotype: Since a much larger clone is just one base distant, this may be a read error. CDR3: CASSLGLVEYNEQFF. CDR3 sequence (DNA): TGTGCCAGCAGCTTGGGACTAGTAGAATACAATGAGCAGTTCTTC. This chain connects TRBV7-3 to TRBJ2-1, with TRBD2 matching over 8 bases. Germline loops: CDR1 SGHTA, CDR2 FQGTGA. The CDR3 has 15 amino acids. J was trimmed by 4 bases and V by 3 bases; bases with no gene match: 5.

Comments on this clonotype: Germline and junction disagree at one end, which may indicate a read error. J is TRBJ2-5 and V is TRBV12-3 or TRBV12-4; D might be TRBD1 or TRBD2, each matching 6 bases. The CDR3 totals 14 residues. This CDR3 reads CAGSRGTPQETQYF. Here the CDR3 DNA reads TGTGCCGGCAGTCGGGGGACACCGCAGGAGACCCAGTACTTC.

V usage is TRBV20-1 and J usage is TRBJ2-2; D gene ambiguous. Germline CDR1 DFQATT, CDR2 SNEGSKA (reference sequence). CDR3 length: 11 residues. V lost 5 bases, J lost 6 bases, and 7 bases lay in between. The CDR3 DNA follows: TGCAGTGCTCCTGAATCCGGGGAGCTGTTTTTT. Translation: CSAPESGELFF.

The V and J genes are TRBV20-1 and TRBJ2-7; no clear D. The DNA end is more similar to TRBJ2-5, so the J call may be wrong. The CDR3 runs to 13 residues. Germline V lookup: CDR1 DFQATT, CDR2 SNEGSKA (reference sequence). Here the CDR3 reads CSADRGGGETQYF. For the CDR3, the DNA is TGCAGTGCCGACCGTGGCGGTGGGGAGACCCAGTACTTC.

CDR3 nucleotides: TGTGCCAGCAGCCTCCAGGGGGCGCTTGCCTACGAGCAGTACTTC. Amino acids: CASSLQGALAYEQYF. V and J are TRBV7-3 and TRBJ2-7; 8 nucleotides align to TRBD1. V lost 5 bases to trimming and J lost 2 bases; unmatched junction nucleotides: 8. Germline V gives CDR1 SGHTA, CDR2 FQGTGA. The CDR3 loop spans 15 amino acids.

The sample holds a few counts of this clonotype. The genes are TRBV6-4 and TRBJ2-7, with 7 bases aligning to TRBD1. In germline, CDR1 is MRHNA, CDR2 SNTAGT. The ends lost 9 bases at V and 6 bases at J; junction bases unmatched: 11. The CDR3 consists of 13 residues. The CDR3, as DNA: TGTGCCAGTTCCCCGGCAGGGGGAGCCGAGCAGTACTTC. Translation: CASSPAGGAEQYF.